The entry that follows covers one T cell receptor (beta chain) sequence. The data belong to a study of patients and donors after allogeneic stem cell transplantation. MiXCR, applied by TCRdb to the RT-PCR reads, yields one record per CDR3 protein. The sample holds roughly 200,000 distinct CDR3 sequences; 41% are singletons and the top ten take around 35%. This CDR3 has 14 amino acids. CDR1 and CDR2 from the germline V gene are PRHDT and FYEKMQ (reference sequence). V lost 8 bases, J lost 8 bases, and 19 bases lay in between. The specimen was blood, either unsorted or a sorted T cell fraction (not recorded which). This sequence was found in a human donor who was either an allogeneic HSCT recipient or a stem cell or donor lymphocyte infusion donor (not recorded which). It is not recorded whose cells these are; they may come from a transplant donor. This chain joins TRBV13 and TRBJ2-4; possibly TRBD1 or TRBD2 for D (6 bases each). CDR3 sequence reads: CASALGGSGDIQYF. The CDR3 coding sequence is TGTGCCAGCGCCCTTGGGGGGTCAGGGGACATTCAGTACTTC.